This is a list of T cell receptor beta chains from one sample in a study of OX40 agonist ivuxolimab in advanced cancers. Libraries were prepared by immunoSEQ multiplex PCR; TCRdb keeps only in-frame clonotypes and omits some of them. The sample shows about 53,000 clones, approximately 83% of them seen only once. The material was CD4+ or CD8+ T cells sorted from blood, obtained in a trial of the OX40 agonist ivuxolimab. All receptors derive from an adult with an advanced solid tumor such as melanoma, head and neck, liver or kidney cancer. Both conserved end residues are part of each CDR3. D genes are given only for firm matches.

>-|TRBV7-8
CASSLTGNTEAFF
>TRBD2|TRBV11-3
CASSLSAGETDTQYF
>-|TRBV9
CASSPRMQGTEAFF
>TRBD1|TRBV5-1
CASSLRTGDNSPLHF
>-|TRBV7-6
CASSLTSSGGGNEQFF
>TRBD1|TRBV2
CASRNWGQILIYNEQFF
>-|TRBV28
CASSPTQTGANVLTF
>-|TRBV30
CAWSEGLLGSYEQYF
>TRBD1|TRBV18
CASSPYQGVAKNIQYF
>-|TRBV11-2
CASSLDLGRYEQYF
>TRBD1|TRBV10-3
CAISSGTEGYEQYF
>TRBD2|TRBV12-5
CASGLGTSGRRVYEQYF
>TRBD2|TRBV5-4
CASSFGLAGTDTQYF
>-|TRBV29-1
CSGQTDPGYGYTF
>TRBD2|TRBV6-1
CASSEALLAGTRGEQFF
>-|TRBV5-1
CASSLEGKGYTF
>-|TRBV7-2
CASSQDSGFTYEQYF
>-|TRBV11-2
CASSLEYSEVETQYF
>TRBD1|TRBV5-1
CASSANRGSSYEQYF
>-|TRBV11-2
CASSLEGQNTGELFF
>TRBD2|TRBV7-3
CASSPPGTSGATQYF
>-|TRBV11-3
CASTRGSEQFF
>TRBD1|TRBV11-2
CASSSQLGGWDTEAFF
>-|TRBV10-2
CASRGTQGRGYTF
>-|TRBV6-5
CASGRTYSYEQYF
>-|TRBV5-6
CASSLTAYEAFF
>TRBD1|TRBV5-1
CASSLATGSNYGYTF
>TRBD2|TRBV11-3
CASSLWTSARTDTQYF
>-|TRBV11-2
CASSTTRRNEQFF
>-|TRBV19
CASSDRLYGYTF
>TRBD2|TRBV7-9
CASGIFSGASYNEQFF
>TRBD2|TRBV14
CASSQAHPGLAEITDTQYF